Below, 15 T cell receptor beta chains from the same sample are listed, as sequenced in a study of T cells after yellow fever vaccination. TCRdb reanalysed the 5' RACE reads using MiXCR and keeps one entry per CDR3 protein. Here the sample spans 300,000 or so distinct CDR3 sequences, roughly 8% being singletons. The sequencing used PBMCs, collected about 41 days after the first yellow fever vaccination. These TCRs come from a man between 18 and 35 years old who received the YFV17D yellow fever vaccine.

The CDR3 loop reads CASSPDRGRNQPQHF. CDR3 nucleotide sequence: TGTGCCAGCAGCCCAGACAGGGGGCGCAATCAGCCCCAGCATTTT. V is TRBV7-2 and J is TRBJ1-5; 10 nucleotides align to TRBD1. Looked up from germline, CDR1 is SGHTA and CDR2 is FQGNSA. V shed 5 bases and J 2 bases; nucleotides not matched to a gene: 3. This CDR3 is built from 15 residues.

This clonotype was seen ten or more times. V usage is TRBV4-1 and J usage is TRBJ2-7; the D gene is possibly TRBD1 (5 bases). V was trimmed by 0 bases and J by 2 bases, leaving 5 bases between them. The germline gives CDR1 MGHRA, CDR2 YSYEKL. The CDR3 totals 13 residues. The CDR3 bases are TGCGCCAGCAGCCAAGAAGGGGCCTACGAGCAGTACTTC. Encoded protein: CASSQEGAYEQYF.

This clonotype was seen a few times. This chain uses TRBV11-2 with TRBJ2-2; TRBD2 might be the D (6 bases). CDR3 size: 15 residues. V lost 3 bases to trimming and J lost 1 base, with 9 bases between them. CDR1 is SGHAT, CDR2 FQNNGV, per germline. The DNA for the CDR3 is TGTGCCAGCAGCTTCGGGACTTTGAACACCGGGGAGCTGTTTTTT. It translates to CASSFGTLNTGELFF.

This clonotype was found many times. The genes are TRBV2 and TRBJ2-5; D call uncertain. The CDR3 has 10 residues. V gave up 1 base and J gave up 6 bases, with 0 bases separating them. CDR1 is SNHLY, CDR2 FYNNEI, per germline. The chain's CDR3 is CASSEETQYF. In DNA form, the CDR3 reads TGTGCCAGCAGTGAAGAGACCCAGTACTTC.

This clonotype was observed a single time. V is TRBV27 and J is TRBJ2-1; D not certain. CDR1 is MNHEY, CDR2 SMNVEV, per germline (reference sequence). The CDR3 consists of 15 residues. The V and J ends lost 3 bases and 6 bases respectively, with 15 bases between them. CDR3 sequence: CASSFLTAWGNEQFF. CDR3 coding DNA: TGTGCCAGCAGTTTTCTAACCGCCTGGGGCAATGAGCAGTTCTTC.

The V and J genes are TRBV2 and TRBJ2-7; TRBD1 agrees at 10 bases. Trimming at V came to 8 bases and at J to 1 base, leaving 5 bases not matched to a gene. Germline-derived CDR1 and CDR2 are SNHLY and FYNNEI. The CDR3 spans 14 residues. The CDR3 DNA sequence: TGTGCCAGCCCCGGGACAGGGGCTTCCTACGAGCAGTACGTC. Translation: CASPGTGASYEQYV.

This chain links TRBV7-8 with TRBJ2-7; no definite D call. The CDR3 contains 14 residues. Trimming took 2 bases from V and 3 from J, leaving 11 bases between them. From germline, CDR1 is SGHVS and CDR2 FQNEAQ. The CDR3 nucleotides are TGTGCCAGCAGCTTAAGGTCGACGGGCTACGAGCAGTACGTC. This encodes CASSLRSTGYEQYV.

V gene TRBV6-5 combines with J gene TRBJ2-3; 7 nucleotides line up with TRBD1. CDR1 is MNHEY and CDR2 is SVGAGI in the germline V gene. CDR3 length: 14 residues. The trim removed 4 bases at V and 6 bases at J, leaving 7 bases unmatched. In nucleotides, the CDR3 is TGTGCCAGCAGTTTCCTCACAGGGGCGGATACGCAGTATTTT. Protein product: CASSFLTGADTQYF.

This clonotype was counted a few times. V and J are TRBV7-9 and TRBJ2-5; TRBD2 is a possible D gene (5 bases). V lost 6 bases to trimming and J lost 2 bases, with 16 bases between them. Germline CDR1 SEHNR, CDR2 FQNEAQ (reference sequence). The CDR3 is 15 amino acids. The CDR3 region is CASRFGGVGQETQYF. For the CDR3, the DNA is TGTGCCAGCAGATTTGGAGGCGTGGGGCAAGAGACCCAGTACTTC.

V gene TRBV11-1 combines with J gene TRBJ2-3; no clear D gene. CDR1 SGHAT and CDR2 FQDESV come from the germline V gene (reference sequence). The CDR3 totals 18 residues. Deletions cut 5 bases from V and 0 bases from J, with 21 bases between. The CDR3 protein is CASSPRRFLGTSTDTQYF. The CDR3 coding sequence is TGTGCCAGCAGCCCCCGCCGGTTTTTGGGTACTAGCACAGATACGCAGTATTTT.

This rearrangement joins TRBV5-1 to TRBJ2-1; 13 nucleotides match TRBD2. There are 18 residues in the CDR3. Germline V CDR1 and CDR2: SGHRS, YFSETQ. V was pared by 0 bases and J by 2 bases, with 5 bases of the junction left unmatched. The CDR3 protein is CASSLGGLAGAAYNEQFF. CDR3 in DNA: TGCGCCAGCAGCTTGGGCGGACTAGCGGGGGCCGCCTACAATGAGCAGTTCTTC.

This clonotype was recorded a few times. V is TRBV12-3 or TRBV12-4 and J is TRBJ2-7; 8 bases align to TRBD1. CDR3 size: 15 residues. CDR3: CASSPTGDASHEQYV. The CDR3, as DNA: TGTGCCAGCAGTCCGACAGGGGACGCCTCCCACGAGCAGTACGTC.

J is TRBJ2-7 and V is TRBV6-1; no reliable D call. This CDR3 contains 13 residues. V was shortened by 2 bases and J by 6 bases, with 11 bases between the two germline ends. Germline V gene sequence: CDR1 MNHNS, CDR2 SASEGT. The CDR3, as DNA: TGTGCCAGCAGTGAATACTACGCGTCCGAGCAGTACTTC. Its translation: CASSEYYASEQYF.

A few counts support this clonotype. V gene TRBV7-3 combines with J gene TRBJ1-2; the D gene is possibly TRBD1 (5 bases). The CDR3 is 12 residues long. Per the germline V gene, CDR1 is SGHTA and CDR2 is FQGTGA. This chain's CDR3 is CGEQGHNYGYTF. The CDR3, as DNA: TGTGGAGAGCAGGGCCATAACTATGGCTACACCTTC.

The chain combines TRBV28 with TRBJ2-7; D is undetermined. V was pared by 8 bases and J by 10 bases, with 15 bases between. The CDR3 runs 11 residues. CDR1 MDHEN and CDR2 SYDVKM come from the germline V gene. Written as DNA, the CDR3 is TGTGCCAGCCTCCTACCGGGTGATCAGTACGTC. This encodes CASLLPGDQYV.